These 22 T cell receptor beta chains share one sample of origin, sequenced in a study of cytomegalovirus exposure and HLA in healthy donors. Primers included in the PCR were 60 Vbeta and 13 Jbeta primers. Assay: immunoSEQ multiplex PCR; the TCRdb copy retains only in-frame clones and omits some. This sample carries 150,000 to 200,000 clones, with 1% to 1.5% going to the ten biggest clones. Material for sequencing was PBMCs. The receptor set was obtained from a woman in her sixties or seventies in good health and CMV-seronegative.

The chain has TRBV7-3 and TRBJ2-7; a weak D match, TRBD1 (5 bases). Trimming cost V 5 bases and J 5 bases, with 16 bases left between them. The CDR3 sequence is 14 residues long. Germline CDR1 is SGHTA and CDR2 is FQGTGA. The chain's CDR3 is CASSPTAGYHEQYF. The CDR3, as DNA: TGTGCCAGCAGCCCTACTGCAGGGTATCACGAGCAGTACTTC. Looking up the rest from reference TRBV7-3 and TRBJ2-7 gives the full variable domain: GAGVSQTPSNKVTEKGKYVELRCDPISGHTALYWYRQSLGQGPEFLIYFQGTGAADDSGLPNDRFFAVRPEGSVSTLKIQRTERGDSAVYLCASSPTAGYHEQYFGPGTRLTVT.

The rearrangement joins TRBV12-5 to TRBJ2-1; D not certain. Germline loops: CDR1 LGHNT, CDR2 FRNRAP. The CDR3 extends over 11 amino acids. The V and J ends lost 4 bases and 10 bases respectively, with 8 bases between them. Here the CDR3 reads CASGSQVEQFF. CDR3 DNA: TGTGCTAGTGGTTCTCAGGTCGAGCAGTTCTTC.

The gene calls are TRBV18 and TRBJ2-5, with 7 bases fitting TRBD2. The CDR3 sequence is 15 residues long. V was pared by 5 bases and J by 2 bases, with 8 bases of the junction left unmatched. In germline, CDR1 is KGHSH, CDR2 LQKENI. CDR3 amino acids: CASSNGLVQQETQYF. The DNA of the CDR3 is TGTGCCAGCTCAAACGGACTAGTCCAGCAAGAGACCCAGTACTTC. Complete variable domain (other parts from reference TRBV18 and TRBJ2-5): NAGVMQNPRHLVRRRGQEARLRCSPMKGHSHVYWYRQLPEEGLKFMVYLQKENIIDESGMPKERFSAEFPKEGPSILRIQQVVRGDSAAYFCASSNGLVQQETQYFGPGTRLLVL.

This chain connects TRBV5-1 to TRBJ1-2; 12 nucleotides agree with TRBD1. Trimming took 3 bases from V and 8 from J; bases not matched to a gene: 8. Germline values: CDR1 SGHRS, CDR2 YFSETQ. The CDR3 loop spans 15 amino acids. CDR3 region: CASSSPGQGARGYTF. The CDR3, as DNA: TGCGCCAGCAGCTCCCCGGGACAGGGGGCGCGGGGCTACACCTTC.

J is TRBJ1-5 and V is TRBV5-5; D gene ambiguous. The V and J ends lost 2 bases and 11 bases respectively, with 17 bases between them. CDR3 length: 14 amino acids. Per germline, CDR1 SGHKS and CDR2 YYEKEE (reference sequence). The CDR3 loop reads CASSFGPSLMAQHF. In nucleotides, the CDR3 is TGTGCCAGCAGCTTTGGCCCCTCCCTTATGGCCCAGCATTTT.

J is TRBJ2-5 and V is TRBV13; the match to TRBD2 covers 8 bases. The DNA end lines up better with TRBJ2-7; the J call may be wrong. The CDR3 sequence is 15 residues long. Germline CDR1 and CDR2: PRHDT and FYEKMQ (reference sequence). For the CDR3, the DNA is TGTGCCAGCAGCTTGGCGGGCGGGGGGTCCTACGAGCAGTACTTC. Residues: CASSLAGGGSYEQYF.

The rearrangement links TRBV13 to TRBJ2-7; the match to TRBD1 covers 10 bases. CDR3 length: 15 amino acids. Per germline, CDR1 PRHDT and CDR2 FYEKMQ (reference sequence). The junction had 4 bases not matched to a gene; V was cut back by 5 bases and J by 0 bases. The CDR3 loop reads CASSPRTGGSYEQYF. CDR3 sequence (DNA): TGTGCCAGCAGCCCCAGGACAGGGGGCTCCTACGAGCAGTACTTC.

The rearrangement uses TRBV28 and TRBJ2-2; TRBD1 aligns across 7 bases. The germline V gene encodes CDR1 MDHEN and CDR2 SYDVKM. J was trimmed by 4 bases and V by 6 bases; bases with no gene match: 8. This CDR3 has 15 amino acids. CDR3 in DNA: TGTGCCAGCAGAGGTCAGGACAGGAGCACCGGGGAGCTGTTTTTT. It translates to CASRGQDRSTGELFF.

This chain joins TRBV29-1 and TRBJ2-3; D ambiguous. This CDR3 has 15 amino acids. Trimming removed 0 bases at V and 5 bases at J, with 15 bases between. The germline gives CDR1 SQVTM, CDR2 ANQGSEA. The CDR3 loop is CSVEDVTVALDTQYF. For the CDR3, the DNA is TGCAGCGTTGAAGATGTCACAGTGGCTTTAGATACGCAGTATTTT.

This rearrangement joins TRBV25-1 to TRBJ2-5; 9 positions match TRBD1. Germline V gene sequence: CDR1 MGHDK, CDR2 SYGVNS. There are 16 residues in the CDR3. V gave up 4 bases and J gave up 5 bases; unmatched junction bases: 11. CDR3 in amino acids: CASSVDWDRAVETQYF. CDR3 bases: TGTGCCAGCAGTGTAGACTGGGACAGGGCAGTGGAGACCCAGTACTTC.

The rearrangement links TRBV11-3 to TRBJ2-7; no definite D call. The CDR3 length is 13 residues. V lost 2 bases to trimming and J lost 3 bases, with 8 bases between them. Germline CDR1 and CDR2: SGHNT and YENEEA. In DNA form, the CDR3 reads TGTGCCAGCAGCTTAAGGCAGGACTACGAGCAGTACTTC. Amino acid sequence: CASSLRQDYEQYF.

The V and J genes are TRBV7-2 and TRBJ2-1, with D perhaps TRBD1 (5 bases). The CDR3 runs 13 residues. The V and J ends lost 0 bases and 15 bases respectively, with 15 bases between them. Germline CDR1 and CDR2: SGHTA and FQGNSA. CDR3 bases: TGTGCCAGCAGCTTAGCCGAGGACAAACCAGGGTTCTTC. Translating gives CASSLAEDKPGFF.

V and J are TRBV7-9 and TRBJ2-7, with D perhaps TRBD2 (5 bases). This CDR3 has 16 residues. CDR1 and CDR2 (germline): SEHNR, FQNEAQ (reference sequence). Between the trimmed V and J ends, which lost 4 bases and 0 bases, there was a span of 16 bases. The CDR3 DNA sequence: TGTGCCAGCAGCTCCTGGGGAGCGAAGAGCTCCTACGAGCAGTACTTC. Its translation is CASSSWGAKSSYEQYF.

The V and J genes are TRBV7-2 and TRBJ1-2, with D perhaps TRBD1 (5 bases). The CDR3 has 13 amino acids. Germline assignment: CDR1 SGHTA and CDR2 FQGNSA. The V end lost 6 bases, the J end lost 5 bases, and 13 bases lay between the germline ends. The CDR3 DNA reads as TGTGCCAGCAGTTTCTTCAGGGAATATGGCTACACCTTC. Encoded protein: CASSFFREYGYTF.

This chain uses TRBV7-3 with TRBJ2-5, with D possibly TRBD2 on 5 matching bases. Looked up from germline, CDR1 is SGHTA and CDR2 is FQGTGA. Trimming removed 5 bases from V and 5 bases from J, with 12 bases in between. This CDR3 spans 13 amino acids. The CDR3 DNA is TGTGCCAGCAGCCCTGCAGAGGGCGAGACCCAGTACTTC. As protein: CASSPAEGETQYF.

The CDR3 sequence: CASSLPDMNTEAFF. CDR3 DNA sequence: TGTGCCAGCAGCTTACCAGACATGAACACTGAAGCTTTCTTT. The V and J genes are TRBV7-6 and TRBJ1-1; D remains unclear. V dropped 2 bases and J dropped 0 bases, with 7 bases sitting between them. This CDR3 region has 14 residues. The germline CDR1 and CDR2 sequences are SGHVS and FNYEAQ.

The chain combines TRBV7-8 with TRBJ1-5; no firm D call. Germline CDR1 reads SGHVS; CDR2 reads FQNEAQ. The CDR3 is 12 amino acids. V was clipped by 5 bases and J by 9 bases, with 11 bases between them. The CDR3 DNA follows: TGTGCCAGCAGCCCCCTTCTCGGGCCCCAGCATTTT. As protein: CASSPLLGPQHF.

The DNA of the CDR3 is TGTGCCAGCAGCAATATGGGGGGGCGAAACTATGGCTACACCTTC. This translates into CASSNMGGRNYGYTF. The rearrangement links TRBV27 to TRBJ1-2, with a weak D call TRBD1 (6 bases). The germline gives CDR1 MNHEY, CDR2 SMNVEV (reference sequence). The ends were cut back, 6 bases at V and 2 bases at J, with 16 bases in the middle. CDR3 length: 15 residues.

CDR3 protein: CASSLDRPYEQYF. Here the CDR3 DNA reads TGTGCCAGCAGCTTAGACAGACCCTACGAGCAGTACTTC. This chain joins TRBV7-8 and TRBJ2-7; D not certain. The V gene's germline CDR1 is SGHVS and CDR2 FQNEAQ. Trimming pared 1 base from V and 2 bases from J, leaving 6 bases between. CDR3 size: 13 residues.

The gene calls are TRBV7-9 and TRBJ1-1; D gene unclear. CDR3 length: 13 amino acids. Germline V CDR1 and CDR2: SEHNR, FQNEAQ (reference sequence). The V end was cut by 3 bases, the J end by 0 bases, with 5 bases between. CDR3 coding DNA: TGTGCCAGCAGCTTTTCAGTGAACACTGAAGCTTTCTTT. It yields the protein CASSFSVNTEAFF.

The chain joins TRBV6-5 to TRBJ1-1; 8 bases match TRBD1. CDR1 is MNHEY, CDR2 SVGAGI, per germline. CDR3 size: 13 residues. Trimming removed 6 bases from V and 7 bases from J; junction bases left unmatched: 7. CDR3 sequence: CASSRQGIYEAFF. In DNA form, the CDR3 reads TGTGCCAGCAGCCGACAGGGGATCTATGAAGCTTTCTTT.

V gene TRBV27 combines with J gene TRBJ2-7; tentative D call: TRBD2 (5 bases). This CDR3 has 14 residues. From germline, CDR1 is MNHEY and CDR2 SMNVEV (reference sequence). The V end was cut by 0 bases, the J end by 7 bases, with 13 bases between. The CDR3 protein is CASSLSGGHVEQYF. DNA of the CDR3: TGTGCCAGCAGTTTATCTGGCGGGCACGTGGAGCAGTACTTC.